This is a list of T cell receptor beta chains from one sample in a study of T-cell memory formation after mild COVID-19. TCRdb reanalysed the 5' RACE reads using MiXCR and keeps one entry per CDR3 protein. This sample yields almost 350,000 distinct CDR3 sequences, of which around 20% are seen a single time; 20% to 25% belongs to the top ten. The sample consisted of PBMCs or a T cell subset sorted from them (not recorded which). All receptors come from a man between 18 and 35 years old who had mild COVID-19 (a few samples of this study predate the infection). Cell type and time point are not known. CDR3s include the opening cysteine and the closing phenylalanine or tryptophan. D genes are given only for firm matches. Expanded clones get a size class; other rows say once, few or many, or leave the size out.

J: TRBJ1-1
size: few
D: TRBD1
V: TRBV18
DNA: TGTGCCAGCTCAGCACGACAGGGAGGTACTGAAGCTTTCTTT
CDR3: CASSARQGGTEAFF

J: TRBJ2-5
size: -
D: TRBD1
V: TRBV11-3
DNA: TGTGCCAGCAGCTCCAGACAGGGTATCGAAGAGACCCAGTACTTC
CDR3: CASSSRQGIEETQYF

J: TRBJ1-1
size: -
D: TRBD1
V: TRBV27
DNA: TGTGCCAGCAGTTTGGCCAGCGGGACAGGGTGGAACACTGAAGCTTTCTTT
CDR3: CASSLASGTGWNTEAFF

J: TRBJ2-1
size: -
D: -
V: TRBV12-3/TRBV12-4
DNA: TGTGCCAGCAGTTTAGGGGCCTGGGGCCATGAGCAGTTCTTC
CDR3: CASSLGAWGHEQFF

J: TRBJ1-2
size: few
D: TRBD1
V: TRBV7-6
DNA: TGTGCCAGCAGCTTAGAGACAGGGACTAACTATGGCTACACCTTC
CDR3: CASSLETGTNYGYTF

J: TRBJ2-5
size: many
D: TRBD2
V: TRBV12-3/TRBV12-4
DNA: TGTGCCAGCAGCTTGGGACTAGCGCAAGAGACCCAGTACTTC
CDR3: CASSLGLAQETQYF

J: TRBJ2-5
size: -
D: -
V: TRBV6-2/TRBV6-3
DNA: TGTGCCAGCAGTCCGATGCGGGGTTCAGAGACCCAGTACTTC
CDR3: CASSPMRGSETQYF

J: TRBJ1-2
size: -
D: -
V: TRBV20-1
DNA: TGCAGTGCTAGAGGTGGGCGAGTAGACGGCTACACCTTC
CDR3: CSARGGRVDGYTF

J: TRBJ1-3
size: few
D: -
V: TRBV27
DNA: TGTGCCAGCATTTCTTCGGCCTCTGGAAACACCATATATTTT
CDR3: CASISSASGNTIYF

J: TRBJ1-5
size: many
D: -
V: TRBV20-1
DNA: TGCAGTGCTGTTTCCGGGAATCAGCCCCAGCATTTT
CDR3: CSAVSGNQPQHF

J: TRBJ2-5
size: -
D: -
V: TRBV6-6
DNA: TGTGCCAGCAGGGGATGGACTTACCAAGAGACCCAGTACTTC
CDR3: CASRGWTYQETQYF

J: TRBJ2-5
size: -
D: -
V: TRBV4-2
DNA: TGTGCCACCTGGTCGGGTGAGACCCAGTACTTC
CDR3: CATWSGETQYF

J: TRBJ1-1
size: -
D: -
V: TRBV9
DNA: TGTGCCAGCAGCGCTGGGAGTGGAGGGATGAACACTGAAGCTTTCTTT
CDR3: CASSAGSGGMNTEAFF

J: TRBJ1-2
size: -
D: -
V: TRBV6-5
DNA: TGTGCCAGCAGTTACCAACAGAACTATGGCTACACCTTC
CDR3: CASSYQQNYGYTF